The 15 T cell receptor beta chains below all came from one sample that was sequenced in a study of cytomegalovirus exposure and HLA in healthy donors. Primers included in the PCR were 60 Vbeta and 13 Jbeta primers. Sequenced by immunoSEQ multiplex PCR; TCRdb stores in-frame clones only, minus some. The data contain 200,000 to 250,000 clones, around 76% of them singletons. The source material was PBMCs. The receptors stem from a man between 18 and 29 years old in good health and CMV-seronegative.

V is TRBV25-1 and J is TRBJ2-7; 12 bases align to TRBD2. CDR1 and CDR2 from the germline V gene are MGHDK and SYGVNS. V lost 4 bases, J lost 10 bases, and 5 bases stayed unmatched. The CDR3 runs to 13 residues. The CDR3 is CASSGSTSGSQYF. CDR3 nucleotide sequence: TGTGCCAGCAGTGGCTCGACTAGCGGGAGTCAGTACTTC.

V and J are TRBV18 and TRBJ1-1, with a tentative D call TRBD1 (5 bases). Germline CDR1 KGHSH, CDR2 LQKENI. Trimming took 2 bases from V and 8 from J, leaving 12 bases between them. This CDR3 region has 13 residues. The CDR3 loop is CASSPGGEIEAFF. In DNA form, the CDR3 reads TGTGCCAGCTCACCAGGAGGGGAAATCGAAGCTTTCTTT. Filled out from reference TRBV18 and TRBJ1-1, the complete variable domain reads NAGVMQNPRHLVRRRGQEARLRCSPMKGHSHVYWYRQLPEEGLKFMVYLQKENIIDESGMPKERFSAEFPKEGPSILRIQQVVRGDSAAYFCASSPGGEIEAFFGQGTRLTVV.

J is TRBJ2-1 and V is TRBV7-3; TRBD2 aligns across 13 bases. The V and J ends lost 5 bases and 8 bases, in that order; junction bases with no gene match: 12. The germline gives CDR1 SGHTA, CDR2 FQGTGA. The CDR3 length is 17 residues. CDR3 bases: TGTGCCAGCAGCAGCCGACTAGCGGGAGGAAAATCCCATGAGCAGTTCTTC. Translated: CASSSRLAGGKSHEQFF.

CDR3 sequence (DNA): TGTGCCATCAGTGTGGGGACAGGTGGTGAAAAACTGTTTTTT. Translated: CAISVGTGGEKLFF. V gene TRBV10-3 combines with J gene TRBJ1-4; 8 bases align to TRBD1. Germline assignment: CDR1 ENHRY and CDR2 SYGVKD. With V trimmed by 4 bases and J by 7 bases, 5 bases remained unmatched. CDR3 length: 14 residues.

The rearrangement joins TRBV7-8 to TRBJ1-5; a possible D gene is TRBD1 (5 bases). There are 12 residues in the CDR3. The ends were cut back, 3 bases at V and 9 bases at J, with 9 bases in the middle. Germline V gene lookup returns CDR1 SGHVS and CDR2 FQNEAQ. This chain's CDR3 is CASSLDTPPQHF. The CDR3 DNA reads TGTGCCAGCAGCTTGGACACCCCGCCCCAGCATTTT.

The V call is TRBV6-1, the J call TRBJ1-5; no firm D call. This CDR3 is built from 14 residues. The germline gives CDR1 MNHNS, CDR2 SASEGT. V lost 6 bases and J lost 3, with 12 bases in between. CDR3 in amino acids: CASREGRLNQPQHF. The CDR3 nucleotides read TGTGCCAGCAGAGAGGGTCGCCTCAATCAGCCCCAGCATTTT.

This chain links TRBV19 with TRBJ2-7; 14 positions agree with TRBD2. V lost 6 bases to trimming and J lost 3 bases; unmatched junction nucleotides: 4. This CDR3 has 15 residues. CDR1 and CDR2 (germline): LNHDA, SQIVND (reference sequence). The CDR3: CASSRLAGGDYEQYF. The DNA for the CDR3 is TGTGCCAGTAGCCGACTAGCGGGAGGGGACTACGAGCAGTACTTC.

CDR3 DNA sequence: TGTGCCAGCTCAAGAGGGGGCCAGGCCACTGAAGCTTTCTTT. It specifies CASSRGGQATEAFF. The chain links TRBV18 to TRBJ1-1; TRBD1 matches 7 bases. Per germline, CDR1 KGHSH and CDR2 LQKENI. There are 14 residues in the CDR3. V lost 5 bases to trimming and J lost 4 bases; unmatched junction nucleotides: 7. The full variable domain, with the rest looked up from reference TRBV18 and TRBJ1-1, is NAGVMQNPRHLVRRRGQEARLRCSPMKGHSHVYWYRQLPEEGLKFMVYLQKENIIDESGMPKERFSAEFPKEGPSILRIQQVVRGDSAAYFCASSRGGQATEAFFGQGTRLTVV.

V and J are TRBV2 and TRBJ2-3; possibly TRBD1 for D (6 bases). CDR3 length equals 13 residues. Trimming took off 8 bases at V and 2 bases at J, with 11 bases between the two ends. Germline loops: CDR1 SNHLY, CDR2 FYNNEI. CDR3 protein: CASQGRFTDTQYF. The CDR3 nucleotides read TGTGCCAGCCAGGGGCGGTTCACAGATACGCAGTATTTT.

The chain carries TRBV7-9 and TRBJ1-4; a possible D gene is TRBD1 (5 bases). V lost 1 base to trimming and J lost 8 bases, with 20 bases between them. CDR1 and CDR2 (germline): SEHNR, FQNEAQ (reference sequence). The CDR3 has 17 residues. The CDR3 coding sequence is TGTGCCAGCAGCTTAGTTAGCCCGCTCGACAGTCGGGAAAAACTGTTTTTT. Translated: CASSLVSPLDSREKLFF.

Only a few counts were recorded for this clone. This chain uses TRBV18 with TRBJ2-7, with 9 bases identical to TRBD1. With V trimmed by 3 bases and J by 1 base, 1 base remained unmatched. The CDR3 has 14 residues. CDR1 KGHSH and CDR2 LQKENI come from the germline V gene. The CDR3 is CASSPTGGSYEQYF. The CDR3 DNA reads as TGTGCCAGCTCACCGACAGGGGGATCCTACGAGCAGTACTTC.

The J gene is TRBJ1-2, the V gene TRBV4-1; D not resolved. Trimming shortened V by 4 bases and J by 9 bases, and 18 bases separated the two germline ends. The CDR3 is made up of 14 amino acids. Germline CDR1 reads MGHRA; CDR2 reads YSYEKL. CDR3 sequence (DNA): TGCGCCAGCAGCCCCAGTACAAGCGACCGGAGCTACACCTTC. Its protein is CASSPSTSDRSYTF.

This clone was seen only a few times. The chain recombines TRBV7-9 with TRBJ2-1; D might be TRBD1 (6 bases). CDR1 and CDR2 from the germline V gene are SEHNR and FQNEAQ (reference sequence). CDR3 length equals 18 residues. V lost 5 bases to trimming and J lost 4 bases, with 24 bases between them. This CDR3 is CASSPGGIRGTKYNEQFF. CDR3 nucleotide sequence: TGTGCCAGCAGCCCAGGAGGTATTAGGGGGACAAAGTACAATGAGCAGTTCTTC.

The table lists this clone with a few counts. The V gene is TRBV30, the J gene TRBJ1-2; D is perhaps TRBD1 (6 bases). Germline V gene data show CDR1 as GTSNPN and CDR2 as SVGIG (reference sequence). The CDR3 is 13 residues long. Trimming cost V 0 bases and J 6 bases, with 11 bases left between them. CDR3 in DNA: TGTGCCTGGAGTGTAGCGGGGGCCGATGGCTACACCTTC. Residues: CAWSVAGADGYTF.

This clone turned up a few times. The gene calls are TRBV18 and TRBJ1-1; the match to TRBD1 covers 7 bases. Germline trimming cut 4 bases from V and 5 bases from J; bases unmatched to any gene: 1. Germline V gene sequence: CDR1 KGHSH, CDR2 LQKENI. This CDR3 has 12 residues. The CDR3 loop reads CASSQQGTEAFF. The CDR3 DNA follows: TGTGCCAGCTCACAACAGGGGACTGAAGCTTTCTTT. Complete variable domain (other parts from reference TRBV18 and TRBJ1-1): NAGVMQNPRHLVRRRGQEARLRCSPMKGHSHVYWYRQLPEEGLKFMVYLQKENIIDESGMPKERFSAEFPKEGPSILRIQQVVRGDSAAYFCASSQQGTEAFFGQGTRLTVV.